The rows below give T cell receptor beta chains drawn from one sample of a study of cytomegalovirus exposure and HLA in healthy donors. Only in-frame clones appear in the TCRdb table, and some are missing; sequencing was by immunoSEQ multiplex PCR. This sample's table reports about 67,000 clones. Sequenced sample: PBMCs. All receptors derive from a man aged 25 to 40 in good health and CMV-seropositive. CDR3s include the opening cysteine and the closing phenylalanine or tryptophan.

cdr3_aa | j_call | v_call
CASSQAGLEAYNEQFF | TRBJ2-1 | TRBV11-3
CASSIGAGGGDNEQFF | TRBJ2-1 | TRBV19
CASSTETTDEQFF | TRBJ2-1 | TRBV7-6
CASSLVGPGTGELFF | TRBJ2-2 | TRBV5-1
CASSVSGESNQPQHF | TRBJ1-5 | TRBV9
CASSSSQGPYGYTF | TRBJ1-2 | TRBV11-2
CASSALDSHTEAFF | TRBJ1-1 | TRBV9
CASSSHRDGTNEKLFF | TRBJ1-4 | TRBV5-4
CASSLEGRRTDTQYF | TRBJ2-3 | TRBV11-3
CASSLDRGQLGTDTQYF | TRBJ2-3 | TRBV7-9
CASSFLAGGGDTQYF | TRBJ2-3 | TRBV5-1
CASRIDRFNAYEQYF | TRBJ2-7 | TRBV6-5
CASLGGQLNTEAFF | TRBJ1-1 | TRBV6-1
CASSLGQALFDEQFF | TRBJ2-1 | TRBV19
CASGGLRGNQETQYF | TRBJ2-5 | TRBV19
CASSTRADNEQFF | TRBJ2-1 | TRBV6-1
CASSQTGESYGYTF | TRBJ1-2 | TRBV4-1
CASSFRSGSNTDTQYF | TRBJ2-3 | TRBV19
CASSHERTIALTGANVLTF | TRBJ2-6 | TRBV7-9
CASSVETGRTYEQYF | TRBJ2-7 | TRBV2
CASSLGTGLGSNQPQHF | TRBJ1-5 | TRBV28
CATSREGQALEQYF | TRBJ2-7 | TRBV15
CASSLDQGTNQETQYF | TRBJ2-5 | TRBV5-6
CASSPQGQGKQETQYF | TRBJ2-5 | TRBV18
CASSVGSGRSYEQYF | TRBJ2-7 | TRBV9
CASSQEQGASNQPQHF | TRBJ1-5 | TRBV4-1
CAWRPGIAGVHEQYF | TRBJ2-7 | TRBV30
CATSSDGTDQPQHF | TRBJ1-5 | TRBV15
CASSPVDRNQPQHF | TRBJ1-5 | TRBV5-1
CASSATGGKSDNEQFF | TRBJ2-1 | TRBV5-1
CASSQHRDRVYEQYF | TRBJ2-7 | TRBV4-1
CASSSQRERNIYGYTF | TRBJ1-2 | TRBV11-2
CASSQRLAGGGLAGELFF | TRBJ2-2 | TRBV4-1
CASSPLVRAQNEQYF | TRBJ2-7 | TRBV18
CASSSLAGTYNEQFF | TRBJ2-1 | TRBV6-5
CASSRSGSSYEQYF | TRBJ2-7 | TRBV7-9
CASSSGQGVARELFF | TRBJ2-2 | TRBV27
CASSRPGQARWEAFF | TRBJ1-1 | TRBV14
CSVTDRATYEQYF | TRBJ2-7 | TRBV29-1
CSVGTGQEQPQHF | TRBJ1-5 | TRBV29-1
CASSPDRVGREKLFF | TRBJ1-4 | TRBV6-5
CASSADRDTSYEQYF | TRBJ2-7 | TRBV7-2
CASSPGTGIYEQYF | TRBJ2-7 | TRBV2
CASSRGQNTEAFF | TRBJ1-1 | TRBV7-3
CASSETGENYGYTF | TRBJ1-2 | TRBV6-1
CASNLAGGSYEQYF | TRBJ2-7 | TRBV6-1
CASSETLSSYNEQFF | TRBJ2-1 | TRBV9
CASSPLQRVSYGYTF | TRBJ1-2 | TRBV5-1
CAWSAGTGGGGYTF | TRBJ1-2 | TRBV30
CASSLATDRDVETNEKLFF | TRBJ1-4 | TRBV11-3
CASSEGDRDEQFF | TRBJ2-1 | TRBV10-1
CASSLMAADEQYF | TRBJ2-7 | TRBV7-9
CARGGSPLHF | TRBJ1-6 | TRBV6-4
CASSRGQGARNEQFF | TRBJ2-1 | TRBV6-5
CAWSGVDRVNEQYF | TRBJ2-7 | TRBV30